The present T cell receptor (beta chain) was sequenced within a study of blood T cell repertoires in COVID-19. Across the study: Sites across the United States, Italy and Spain contributed samples from acute and convalescent COVID-19. The analysed material was cDNA or gDNA that came from T cells, B-cell-depleted T cells, or PBMCs.

Seattle enrolled patients during active infection and tracked them longitudinally. CDR3 length equals 18 residues. The V segment lost 5 bases and the J segment 0 bases; nucleotides outside the gene matches: 11. Germline CDR1 is MNHNY and CDR2 is SVGAGI (reference sequence). Clones were read by immunoSEQ multiplex PCR, and TCRdb kept only the in-frame ones, dropping some. Of about 410,000 clones detected, over 75% appear once; the ten largest clones hold 1.5% to 1.9%. This TCR was recovered from a middle-aged woman with COVID-19, enrolled during active disease. The V call is TRBV6-6, the J call TRBJ2-4; 9 nucleotides align to TRBD1. Sequencing was performed on peripheral blood. CDR3 region: CASSPGQGPPIAKNIQYF. The CDR3 DNA reads TGTGCCAGCAGTCCGGGACAGGGTCCCCCCATAGCCAAAAACATTCAGTACTTC.